This TCR beta chain was identified during a study of blood T cell repertoires in COVID-19. The overall study: Nucleic acid was either cDNA or gDNA, and it came from T cells, B-cell-depleted T cells, or PBMCs.

Authors' data handling: Cell counts per sample came from amplifying reference gene primers. TCRdb's table, derived via immunoSEQ multiplex PCR, lists solely in-frame clones and lacks some. V and J calls and clone size are as listed in that table; D and trimming were resolved from the DNA. This sample has about 100,000 clones, with 65% to 90% found just once. The TCR sequence derives from a man older than 75 with acute or convalescent COVID-19. Sample: peripheral blood.

The CDR3 protein is CATSGGGQETQYF. The CDR3, as DNA: TGTGCCACCAGTGGCGGGGGCCAAGAGACCCAGTACTTC. The gene calls are TRBV24-1 and TRBJ2-5, with 7 bases lining up with TRBD2. The CDR3 totals 13 residues. CDR1 and CDR2 from the germline V gene are KGHDR and SFDVKD. The V segment lost 5 bases and the J segment 1 base; nucleotides outside the gene matches: 0.